This T cell receptor (beta chain) was identified during a study of T cells in Graves' hyperthyroidism and ophthalmopathy. The study, taken as a whole, reports: The authors' 13 V-J model separated ophthalmopathy from stable hyperthyroidism.

RNA transcripts gave rise to amplified TCR beta CDR3 regions. In the first-round RT-PCR of the TCR CDR3, the HTBI primer set was used. A single record per CDR3 protein comes from TCRdb applying MiXCR to the multiplex PCR reads. The data show about 300,000 distinct CDR3 sequences, around a fifth seen once. Turning to this clonotype: Its specificity is not known.

Germline lookup yields CDR1 GTSNPN and CDR2 SVGIG (reference sequence). This CDR3 contains 18 residues. Trimming left V 2 bases short and J 0 bases short, with 17 bases between. Sequencing was done on a sample of blood. J is TRBJ1-6 and V is TRBV30; D is ambiguous. The source of this sequence is a man aged 50-59 years with Graves' ophthalmopathy. The DNA for the CDR3 is TGTGCCTGGAGTCCTGACCCCGTCTTGAGCTCCTATAATTCACCCCTCCACTTT. This sequence encodes CAWSPDPVLSSYNSPLHF.